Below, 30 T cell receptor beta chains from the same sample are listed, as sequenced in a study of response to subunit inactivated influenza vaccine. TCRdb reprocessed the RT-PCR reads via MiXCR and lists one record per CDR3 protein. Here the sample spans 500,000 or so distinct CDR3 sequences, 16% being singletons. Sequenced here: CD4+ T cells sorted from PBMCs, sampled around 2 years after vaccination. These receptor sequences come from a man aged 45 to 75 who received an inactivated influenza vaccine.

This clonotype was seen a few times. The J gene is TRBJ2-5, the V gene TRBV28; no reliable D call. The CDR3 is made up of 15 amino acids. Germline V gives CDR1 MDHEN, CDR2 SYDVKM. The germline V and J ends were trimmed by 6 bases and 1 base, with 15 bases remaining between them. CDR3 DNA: TGTGCCAGCAGCTATGAGAGGCTTCTCCAAGAGACCCAGTACTTC. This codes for CASSYERLLQETQYF. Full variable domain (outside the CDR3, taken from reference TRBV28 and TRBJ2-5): DVKVTQSSRYLVKRTGEKVFLECVQDMDHENMFWYRQDPGLGLRLIYFSYDVKMKEKGDIPEGYSVSREKKERFSLILESASTNQTSMYLCASSYERLLQETQYFGPGTRLLVL.

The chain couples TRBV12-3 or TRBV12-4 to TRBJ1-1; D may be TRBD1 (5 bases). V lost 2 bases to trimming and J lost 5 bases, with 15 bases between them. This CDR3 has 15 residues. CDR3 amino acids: CASSLMGHGGTEAFF. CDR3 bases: TGTGCCAGCAGTTTAATGGGCCACGGGGGAACTGAAGCTTTCTTT.

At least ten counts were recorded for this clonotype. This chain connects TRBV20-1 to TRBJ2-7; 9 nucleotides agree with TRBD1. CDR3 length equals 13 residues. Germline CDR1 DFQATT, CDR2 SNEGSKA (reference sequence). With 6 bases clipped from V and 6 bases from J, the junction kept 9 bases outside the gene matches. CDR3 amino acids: CSARQTGGGEQYF. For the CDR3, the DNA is TGCAGTGCGAGACAAACAGGGGGCGGCGAGCAGTACTTC.

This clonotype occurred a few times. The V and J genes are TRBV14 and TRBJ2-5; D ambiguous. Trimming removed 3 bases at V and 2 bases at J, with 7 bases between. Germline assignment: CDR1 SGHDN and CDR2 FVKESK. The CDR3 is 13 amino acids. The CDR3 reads CASSHVLQETQYF. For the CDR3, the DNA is TGTGCCAGCAGCCATGTATTACAAGAGACCCAGTACTTC.

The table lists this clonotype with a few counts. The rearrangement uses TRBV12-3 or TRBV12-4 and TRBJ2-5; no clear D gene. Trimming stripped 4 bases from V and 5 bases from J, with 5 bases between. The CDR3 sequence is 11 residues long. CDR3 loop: CASSSKETQYF. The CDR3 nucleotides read TGTGCCAGCAGTTCCAAGGAGACCCAGTACTTC.

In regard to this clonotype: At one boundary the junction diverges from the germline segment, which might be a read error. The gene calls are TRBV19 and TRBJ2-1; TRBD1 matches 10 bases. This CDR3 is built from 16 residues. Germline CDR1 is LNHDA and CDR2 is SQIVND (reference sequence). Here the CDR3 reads CASSIPGQGRGNEQFF. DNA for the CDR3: TGTGCTAGTAGTATTCCGGGACAGGGGAGGGGTAATGAGCAGTTCTTC.

The CDR3 DNA reads as TGCGCCAGCAGCTTTACTAGCGTGAGCTCCTACAATGAGCAGTTCTTC. Its protein product is CASSFTSVSSYNEQFF. The chain carries TRBV5-1 and TRBJ2-1; 7 nucleotides agree with TRBD2. CDR3 size: 16 residues. CDR1 and CDR2 (germline): SGHRS, YFSETQ. The V segment lost 2 bases and the J segment 0 bases; nucleotides outside the gene matches: 5.

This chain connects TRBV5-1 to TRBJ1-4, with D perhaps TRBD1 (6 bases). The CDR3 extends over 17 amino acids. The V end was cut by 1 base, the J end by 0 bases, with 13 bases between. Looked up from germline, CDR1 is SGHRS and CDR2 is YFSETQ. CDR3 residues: CASSLTGPSSTNEKLFF. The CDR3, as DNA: TGCGCCAGCAGCTTGACAGGGCCCTCTTCAACTAATGAAAAACTGTTTTTT. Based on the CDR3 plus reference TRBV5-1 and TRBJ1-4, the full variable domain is KAGVTQTPRYLIKTRGQQVTLSCSPISGHRSVSWYQQTPGQGLQFLFEYFSETQRNKGNFPGRFSGRQFSNSRSEMNVSTLELGDSALYLCASSLTGPSSTNEKLFFGSGTQLSVL.

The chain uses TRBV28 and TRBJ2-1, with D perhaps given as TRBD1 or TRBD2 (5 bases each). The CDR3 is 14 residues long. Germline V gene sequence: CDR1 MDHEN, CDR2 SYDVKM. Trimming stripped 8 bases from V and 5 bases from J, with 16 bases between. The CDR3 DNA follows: TGTGCCAGCCGGCGAGGGGCCGAAGACAATGAGCAGTTCTTC. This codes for CASRRGAEDNEQFF. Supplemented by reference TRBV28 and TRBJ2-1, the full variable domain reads DVKVTQSSRYLVKRTGEKVFLECVQDMDHENMFWYRQDPGLGLRLIYFSYDVKMKEKGDIPEGYSVSREKKERFSLILESASTNQTSMYLCASRRGAEDNEQFFGPGTRLTVL.

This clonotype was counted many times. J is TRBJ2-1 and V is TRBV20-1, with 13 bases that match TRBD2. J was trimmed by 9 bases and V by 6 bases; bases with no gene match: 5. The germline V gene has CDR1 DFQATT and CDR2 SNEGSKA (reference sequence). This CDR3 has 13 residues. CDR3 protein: CSARTSGSLEQFF. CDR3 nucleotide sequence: TGCAGTGCGCGGACTAGCGGGAGTCTTGAGCAGTTCTTC.

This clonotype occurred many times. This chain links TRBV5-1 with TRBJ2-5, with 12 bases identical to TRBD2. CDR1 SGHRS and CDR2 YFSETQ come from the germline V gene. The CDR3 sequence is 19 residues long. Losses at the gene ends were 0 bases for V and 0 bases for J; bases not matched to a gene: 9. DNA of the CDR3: TGCGCCAGCAGCTTGGACGTAAGGGCTAGCGGGAGGGACCAAGAGACCCAGTACTTC. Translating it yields CASSLDVRASGRDQETQYF.

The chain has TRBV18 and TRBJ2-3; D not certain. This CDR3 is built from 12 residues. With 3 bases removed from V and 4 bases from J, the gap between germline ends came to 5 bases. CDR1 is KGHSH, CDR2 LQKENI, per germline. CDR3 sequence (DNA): TGTGCCAGCTCACCGGGCCCAGATACGCAGTATTTT. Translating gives CASSPGPDTQYF.

CDR3 residues: CASSLASGGPKETQYF. Written as DNA, the CDR3 is TGCGCCAGCAGCTTGGCCAGCGGGGGGCCTAAAGAGACCCAGTACTTC. V gene TRBV5-1 combines with J gene TRBJ2-5, with TRBD2 identical over 9 bases. The CDR3 is 16 residues long. Unmatched junction bases numbered 6, after V lost 0 bases and J lost 3 bases. Germline V gene lookup returns CDR1 SGHRS and CDR2 YFSETQ.

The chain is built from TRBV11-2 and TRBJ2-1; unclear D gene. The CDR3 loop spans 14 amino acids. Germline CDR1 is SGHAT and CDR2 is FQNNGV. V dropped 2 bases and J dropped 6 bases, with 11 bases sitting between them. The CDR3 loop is CASSLHTKGNEQFF. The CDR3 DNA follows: TGTGCCAGCAGCTTACATACCAAGGGCAATGAGCAGTTCTTC.

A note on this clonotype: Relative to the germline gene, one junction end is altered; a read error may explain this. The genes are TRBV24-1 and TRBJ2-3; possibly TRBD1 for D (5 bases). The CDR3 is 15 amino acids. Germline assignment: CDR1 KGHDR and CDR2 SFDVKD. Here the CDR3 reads CATAVGQTGTDTRYF. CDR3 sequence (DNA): TGTGCCACCGCGGTGGGGCAAACGGGCACAGATACGCGGTATTTT.

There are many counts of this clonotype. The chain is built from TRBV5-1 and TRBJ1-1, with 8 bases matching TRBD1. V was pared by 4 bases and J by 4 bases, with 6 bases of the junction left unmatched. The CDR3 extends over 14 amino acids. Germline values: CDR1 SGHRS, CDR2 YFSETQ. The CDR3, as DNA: TGCGCCAGCAGCCAGGACAGGGTGTTCACTGAAGCTTTCTTT. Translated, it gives CASSQDRVFTEAFF.

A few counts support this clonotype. The CDR3 DNA sequence: TGTGCCAGCAGCCAAGTAGCGGGGAAAGATACGCAGTATTTT. This translates into CASSQVAGKDTQYF. This chain joins TRBV3-1 and TRBJ2-3; 8 nucleotides match TRBD2. Germline assignment: CDR1 LGHDT and CDR2 YNNKEL (reference sequence). The CDR3 sequence is 14 residues long. V lost 1 base, J lost 5 bases, and 2 bases stayed unmatched.

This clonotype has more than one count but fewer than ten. This chain's CDR3 is CAISLRGEGEQFF. The CDR3 DNA follows: TGTGCCATCAGCTTACGGGGGGAGGGTGAGCAGTTCTTC. The chain employs TRBV10-3 and TRBJ2-1; 7 bases align to TRBD2. Trimming removed 6 bases from V and 9 bases from J; junction bases left unmatched: 8. CDR1 and CDR2 (germline): ENHRY, SYGVKD. The CDR3 contains 13 residues.

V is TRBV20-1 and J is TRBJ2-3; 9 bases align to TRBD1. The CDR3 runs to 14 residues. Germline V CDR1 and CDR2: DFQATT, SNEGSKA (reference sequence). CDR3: CRAHRDRAPDTQYF. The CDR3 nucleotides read TGCAGAGCACACCGGGACAGGGCACCAGATACGCAGTATTTT.

DNA of the CDR3: TGTGCCAGCAGCTTAGACAGGGTTAGCAATTCACCCCTCCACTTT. Amino acid sequence: CASSLDRVSNSPLHF. The V and J genes are TRBV7-2 and TRBJ1-6; tentatively, D is TRBD1 (6 bases). V was clipped by 1 base and J by 7 bases, with 11 bases between them. Looked up from germline, CDR1 is SGHTA and CDR2 is FQGNSA. The CDR3 consists of 15 residues.

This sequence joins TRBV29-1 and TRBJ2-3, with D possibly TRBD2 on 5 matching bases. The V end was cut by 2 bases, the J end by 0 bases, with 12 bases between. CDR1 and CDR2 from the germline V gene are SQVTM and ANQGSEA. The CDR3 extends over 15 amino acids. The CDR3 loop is CSVETGSASTDTQYF. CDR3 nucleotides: TGCAGCGTTGAAACGGGGTCAGCTAGCACAGATACGCAGTATTTT.

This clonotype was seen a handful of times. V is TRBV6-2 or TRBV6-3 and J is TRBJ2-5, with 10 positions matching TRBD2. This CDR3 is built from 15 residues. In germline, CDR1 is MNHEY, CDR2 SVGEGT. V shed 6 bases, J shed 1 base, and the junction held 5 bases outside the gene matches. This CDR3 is CASSKRTSGQETQYF. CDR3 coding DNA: TGTGCCAGCAGCAAAAGGACTAGCGGCCAAGAGACCCAGTACTTC.

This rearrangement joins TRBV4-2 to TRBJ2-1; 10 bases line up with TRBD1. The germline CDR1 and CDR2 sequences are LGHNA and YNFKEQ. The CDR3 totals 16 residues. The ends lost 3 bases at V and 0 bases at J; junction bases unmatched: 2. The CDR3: CASSQRDRGSYNEQFF. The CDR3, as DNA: TGTGCCAGCAGCCAGCGGGACAGGGGCTCCTACAATGAGCAGTTCTTC.

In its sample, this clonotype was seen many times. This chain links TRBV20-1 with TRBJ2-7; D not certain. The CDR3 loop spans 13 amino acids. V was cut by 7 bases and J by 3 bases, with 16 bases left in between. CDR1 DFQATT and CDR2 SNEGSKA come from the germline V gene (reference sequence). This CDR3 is CSGQSRIGYEQYF. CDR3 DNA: TGCAGTGGCCAGTCTAGGATCGGCTACGAGCAGTACTTC.

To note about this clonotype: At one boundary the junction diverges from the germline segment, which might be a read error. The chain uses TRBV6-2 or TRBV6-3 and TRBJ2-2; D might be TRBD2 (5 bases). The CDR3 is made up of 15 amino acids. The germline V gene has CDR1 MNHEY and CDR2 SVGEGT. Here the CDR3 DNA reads TGTGCCAGCAGTTACCAGCGAGCGGCCACCGGCGAGCTGTTTTTT. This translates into CASSYQRAATGELFF.

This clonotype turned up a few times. The DNA of the CDR3 is TGTGCCAGCAGTAGGAGGACAGCCTTGAACACCGGGGAGCTGTTTTTT. Its translation is CASSRRTALNTGELFF. The chain is built from TRBV6-2 or TRBV6-3 and TRBJ2-2; D perhaps matches TRBD1 (6 bases). The CDR3 extends over 16 amino acids. Germline V CDR1 and CDR2: MNHEY, SVGEGT. V lost 5 bases and J 1 base, leaving 14 bases between the germline ends.

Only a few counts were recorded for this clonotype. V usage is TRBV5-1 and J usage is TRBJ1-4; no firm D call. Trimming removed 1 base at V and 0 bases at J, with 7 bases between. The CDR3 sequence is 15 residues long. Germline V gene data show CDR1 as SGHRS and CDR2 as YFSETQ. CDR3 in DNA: TGCGCCAGCAGCTTGTGGGTTGCAACTAATGAAAAACTGTTTTTT. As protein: CASSLWVATNEKLFF. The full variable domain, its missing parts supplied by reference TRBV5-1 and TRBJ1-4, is KAGVTQTPRYLIKTRGQQVTLSCSPISGHRSVSWYQQTPGQGLQFLFEYFSETQRNKGNFPGRFSGRQFSNSRSEMNVSTLELGDSALYLCASSLWVATNEKLFFGSGTQLSVL.

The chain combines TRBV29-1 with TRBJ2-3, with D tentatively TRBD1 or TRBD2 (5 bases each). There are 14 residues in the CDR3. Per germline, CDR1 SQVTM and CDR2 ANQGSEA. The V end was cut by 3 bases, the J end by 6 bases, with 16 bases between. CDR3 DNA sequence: TGCAGCGTTGAGCTTGGGACCCTTCCGGATACGCAGTATTTT. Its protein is CSVELGTLPDTQYF.

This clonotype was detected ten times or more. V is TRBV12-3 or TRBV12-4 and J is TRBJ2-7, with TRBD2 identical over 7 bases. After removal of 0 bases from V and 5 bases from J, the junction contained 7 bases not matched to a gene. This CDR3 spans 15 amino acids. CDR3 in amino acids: CASSLAGGQSDEQYF. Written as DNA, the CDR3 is TGTGCCAGCAGTTTAGCGGGAGGGCAGAGCGACGAGCAGTACTTC.

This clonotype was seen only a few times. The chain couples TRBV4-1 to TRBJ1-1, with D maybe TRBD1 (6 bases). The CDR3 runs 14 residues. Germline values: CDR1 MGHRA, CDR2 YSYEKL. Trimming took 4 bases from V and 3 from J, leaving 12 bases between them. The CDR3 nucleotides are TGCGCCAGCAGCCCGATCGGACAGCACACTGAAGCTTTCTTT. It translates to CASSPIGQHTEAFF.